The clone carrying this T cell receptor beta chain appeared a few times. V was clipped by 4 bases and J by 9 bases; unmatched bases: 18. Germline V gene sequence: CDR1 LGHNA, CDR2 YNFKEQ. This CDR3 is built from 18 residues. The data derive from a study of blood T cell repertoires in COVID-19. Background on the study: COVID-19 samples, acute and convalescent, were from the United States, Italy and Spain. In each case, the material was cDNA or gDNA derived from T cells, B-cell-depleted T cells, or PBMCs.

In the original processing: Reference gene primer amplification yielded estimated nucleated cell counts. Generated by immunoSEQ multiplex PCR, the TCRdb table keeps only in-frame clones and is missing some. D and trimming were read from the DNA, whereas the V and J calls and clone size are those reported in that table. The sample holds about 62,000 clones, around 74% seen once. The receptor's source is a woman in her fifties or sixties with active or convalescent COVID-19. The rearrangement uses TRBV4-2 and TRBJ2-2; 9 bases match TRBD2. Sequenced material: peripheral blood. CDR3 nucleotides: TGTGCCAGCAGCCCCCCCCCGGTTAGCGGGAGTGGGGCCCGGGAGCTGTTTTTT. Protein product: CASSPPPVSGSGARELFF.